Following are 31 T cell receptor beta chains from one sample sequenced in a study of T cell repertoires in cytomegalovirus infection. These receptors' targets are unknown. TCRdb analysed the reads with MiXCR anew, one entry per CDR3 protein. The sample records about 920,000 distinct CDR3 sequences, 30% to 40% being singletons. The starting material was cultured CD8+ T cells from PBMCs, obtained from culture after CMV antigen stimulation. Every receptor here comes from a human donor in good health (CMV status not recorded). Some clones in this sample may be carry-over from other donors' samples.

The chain uses TRBV18 and TRBJ1-4; TRBD1 is a possible D gene (5 bases). V dropped 0 bases and J dropped 8 bases, with 16 bases sitting between them. The germline V gene encodes CDR1 KGHSH and CDR2 LQKENI. The CDR3 loop spans 16 amino acids. The CDR3 is CASSPPRGRPDEKLFF. The CDR3 region has the DNA TGTGCCAGCTCACCACCGAGGGGCCGGCCGGACGAAAAACTGTTTTTT.

The chain joins TRBV4-3 to TRBJ1-5; D is uncertain. Germline V gene sequence: CDR1 LGHNA, CDR2 YSLEER. Trimming cost V 6 bases and J 0 bases, with 18 bases left between them. The CDR3 sequence is 17 residues long. The CDR3 DNA sequence: TGCGCCAGCAGGCCTACCGGGGTGGGGTATAGCAATCAGCCCCAGCATTTT. Residues: CASRPTGVGYSNQPQHF.

This clonotype was seen ten or more times. The CDR3 protein is CASSFGSNEQFF. Written as DNA, the CDR3 is TGTGCCAGCAGCTTTGGGAGCAATGAGCAGTTCTTC. The chain recombines TRBV11-3 with TRBJ2-1, with a possible D match to TRBD2 (5 bases). Per germline, CDR1 SGHNT and CDR2 YENEEA. V dropped 3 bases and J dropped 6 bases, with 6 bases sitting between them. The CDR3 consists of 12 residues.

This clonotype was seen ten or more times. The chain links TRBV7-8 to TRBJ2-7; TRBD1 matches at 7 bases. Trimming took 1 base from V and 7 from J; bases not matched to a gene: 25. Looked up from germline, CDR1 is SGHVS and CDR2 is FQNEAQ. This CDR3 has 20 residues. DNA of the CDR3: TGTGCCAGCAGCTTAGGGTTCCGTGTTGGCAGGGGGACGGCCGTTGAGGAGCAGTACGTC. Amino acids: CASSLGFRVGRGTAVEEQYV.

This clonotype was detected ten times or more. The genes are TRBV7-9 and TRBJ1-1; D is uncertain. Between the trimmed V and J ends, which lost 8 bases and 1 base, there was a span of 11 bases. The CDR3 consists of 13 residues. Looked up from germline, CDR1 is SEHNR and CDR2 is FQNEAQ (reference sequence). The CDR3 sequence is CASWSGSNTEAFF. For the CDR3, the DNA is TGTGCCAGCTGGAGTGGCTCGAACACTGAAGCTTTCTTT.

This clonotype was seen only a few times. The chain joins TRBV20-1 to TRBJ2-2; D might be TRBD1 or TRBD2, each matching 6 bases. The V end was cut by 6 bases, the J end by 3 bases, with 11 bases between. The CDR3 has 13 amino acids. Germline CDR1 DFQATT, CDR2 SNEGSKA (reference sequence). The CDR3 nucleotides read TGCAGTGCGGAGGGGGTTGACACCGGGGAGCTGTTTTTT. Residues: CSAEGVDTGELFF.

This clonotype has only a few counts. The V gene is TRBV6-6, the J gene TRBJ2-5; D not certain. The CDR3 runs 14 residues. CDR1 and CDR2 from the germline V gene are MNHNY and SVGAGI (reference sequence). Trimming removed 1 base at V and 2 bases at J, with 8 bases between. The CDR3 protein is CASSYLQHQETQYF. As DNA, the CDR3 is TGTGCCAGCAGTTACTTGCAGCATCAAGAGACCCAGTACTTC.

The genes are TRBV7-9 and TRBJ2-3, with D possibly TRBD2 on 7 matching bases. The CDR3 totals 18 residues. Germline lookup yields CDR1 SEHNR and CDR2 FQNEAQ (reference sequence). Trimming pared 1 base from V and 5 bases from J, leaving 22 bases between. CDR3 in DNA: TGTGCCAGCAGCTTAGAGTACGTTGTCGGGGGGCGCGGAGATACGCAGTATTTT. Its translation is CASSLEYVVGGRGDTQYF.

The chain joins TRBV6-5 to TRBJ1-5, with D possibly TRBD1 on 5 matching bases. Germline CDR1 MNHEY, CDR2 SVGAGI. The ends were cut back, 3 bases at V and 7 bases at J, with 13 bases in the middle. The CDR3 length is 14 residues. DNA for the CDR3: TGTGCCAGCAGTTATAAGGGGAGAGGGCAGCCCCAGCATTTT. It encodes CASSYKGRGQPQHF.

A word on this clonotype: At one end the junction does not follow the germline gene, possibly because of a read error. The rearrangement joins TRBV7-2 to TRBJ1-1, with D possibly being TRBD1 (5 bases). Germline V gene data show CDR1 as SGHTA and CDR2 as FQGNSA. The CDR3 length is 9 residues. The CDR3 bases are TGTGCCAGCAGCCCAGGACATCGATTT. Encoded protein: CASSPGHRF.

The CDR3 DNA reads as TGTGCCAGCACTGCACGACAGGGGGGGATCCAAGAGACCCAGTACTTC. This gives the protein CASTARQGGIQETQYF. The genes are TRBV28 and TRBJ2-5, with 9 bases fitting TRBD1. The CDR3 contains 16 residues. CDR1 and CDR2 (germline): MDHEN, SYDVKM. V was pared by 7 bases and J by 1 base, with 10 bases of the junction left unmatched.

V is TRBV14 and J is TRBJ1-3; D gene unclear. This CDR3 has 16 amino acids. Germline V gene lookup returns CDR1 SGHDN and CDR2 FVKESK. V was trimmed by 4 bases and J by 2 bases, leaving 15 bases between them. This CDR3 reads CASSLEGPSTGNTIYF. The DNA for the CDR3 is TGTGCCAGCAGCCTCGAAGGCCCAAGCACTGGAAACACCATATATTTT. Filled out from reference TRBV14 and TRBJ1-3, the complete variable domain reads EAGVTQFPSHSVIEKGQTVTLRCDPISGHDNLYWYRRVMGKEIKFLLHFVKESKQDESGMPNNRFLAERTGGTYSTLKVQPAELEDSGVYFCASSLEGPSTGNTIYFGEGSWLTVV.

In this sample, this clonotype turned up many times. The chain couples TRBV7-9 to TRBJ1-5; D is possibly TRBD1 (5 bases). The CDR3 spans 15 residues. From germline, CDR1 is SEHNR and CDR2 FQNEAQ (reference sequence). Trimming cost V 1 base and J 5 bases, with 12 bases left between them. CDR3 in amino acids: CASSLGGIGDQPQHF. Here the CDR3 DNA reads TGTGCCAGCAGCTTAGGGGGGATCGGGGATCAGCCCCAGCATTTT.

The chain combines TRBV5-1 with TRBJ1-2; D might be TRBD1 (5 bases). The CDR3 contains 17 residues. The germline gives CDR1 SGHRS, CDR2 YFSETQ. With 2 bases removed from V and 0 bases from J, the gap between germline ends came to 17 bases. The CDR3: CASSLRGRENANYGYTF. DNA of the CDR3: TGCGCCAGCAGCTTAAGGGGCAGGGAGAATGCTAACTATGGCTACACCTTC.

CDR3 in DNA: TGTGCCAGCAGTGAAGCCTCCGACAGGGGGCAACACACCGGGGAGCTGTTTTTT. Encoded protein: CASSEASDRGQHTGELFF. The V call is TRBV6-1, the J call TRBJ2-2, with 10 nucleotides matching TRBD1. V was pared by 0 bases and J by 3 bases, with 7 bases of the junction left unmatched. The CDR3 covers 18 residues. Germline CDR1 is MNHNS and CDR2 is SASEGT.

The CDR3 sequence: CASSFPTPGGEQYV. The CDR3 region has the DNA TGTGCCAGCTCGTTCCCGACACCCGGAGGCGAGCAGTACGTC. This chain uses TRBV18 with TRBJ2-7; D possibly corresponds to TRBD2 (5 bases). Trimming removed 6 bases from V and 6 bases from J, with 18 bases in between. CDR1 is KGHSH, CDR2 LQKENI, per germline. The length of the CDR3 is 14 residues.

This clonotype was seen a few times. The chain uses TRBV28 and TRBJ1-1, with D uncertain. The V end was cut by 5 bases, the J end by 8 bases, with 15 bases between. CDR1 and CDR2 from the germline V gene are MDHEN and SYDVKM. This CDR3 spans 13 amino acids. CDR3 sequence reads: CASSPRLPLEAFF. DNA for the CDR3: TGTGCCAGCAGTCCCCGTCTGCCCCTCGAAGCTTTCTTT. The entire variable domain, with the rest obtained from reference TRBV28 and TRBJ1-1, is as follows: DVKVTQSSRYLVKRTGEKVFLECVQDMDHENMFWYRQDPGLGLRLIYFSYDVKMKEKGDIPEGYSVSREKKERFSLILESASTNQTSMYLCASSPRLPLEAFFGQGTRLTVV.

The chain joins TRBV7-9 to TRBJ1-5; D not resolved. Trimming pared 0 bases from V and 1 base from J, leaving 7 bases between. Germline CDR1 is SEHNR and CDR2 is FQNEAQ (reference sequence). CDR3 length equals 15 residues. In DNA, the CDR3 is TGTGCCAGCAGCTTAGCACCGAAAAGCAATCAGCCCCAGCATTTT. This codes for CASSLAPKSNQPQHF. Full variable domain (missing parts from reference TRBV7-9 and TRBJ1-5): DTGVSQNPRHKITKRGQNVTFRCDPISEHNRLYWYRQTLGQGPEFLTYFQNEAQLEKSRLLSDRFSAERPKGSFSTLEIQRTEQGDSAMYLCASSLAPKSNQPQHFGDGTRLSIL.

The rearrangement joins TRBV7-8 to TRBJ2-5; a possible D gene is TRBD1 (5 bases). The germline V and J ends were trimmed by 2 bases and 4 bases, with 20 bases remaining between them. CDR1 and CDR2 from the germline V gene are SGHVS and FQNEAQ. The CDR3 has 17 amino acids. The CDR3 here is CASSLIGRATGRETQYF. CDR3 bases: TGTGCCAGCAGCTTAATAGGCAGGGCGACCGGTCGAGAGACCCAGTACTTC.

This clonotype has a count of ten or more. CDR3 bases: TGTGCCAGCAGCTTAGCGTGGACAGGGGGTAATACAGATACGCAGTATTTT. This sequence encodes CASSLAWTGGNTDTQYF. This sequence joins TRBV7-6 and TRBJ2-3; 10 bases line up with TRBD1. From germline, CDR1 is SGHVS and CDR2 FNYEAQ. V lost 0 bases to trimming and J lost 3 bases; unmatched junction nucleotides: 6. The CDR3 runs 17 residues.

This clonotype was seen a few times. J is TRBJ2-1 and V is TRBV7-9; weak D call: TRBD2 (5 bases). Between the trimmed V and J ends, which lost 4 bases and 2 bases, there was a span of 15 bases. Germline loops: CDR1 SEHNR, CDR2 FQNEAQ (reference sequence). The CDR3 spans 16 residues. DNA for the CDR3: TGTGCCAGCAGCTCATTATCTCGGGATCCCTACAATGAGCAGTTCTTC. As protein: CASSSLSRDPYNEQFF.

The rearrangement links TRBV15 to TRBJ2-5; D possibly corresponds to TRBD1 (5 bases). The CDR3 sequence is 14 residues long. Germline loops: CDR1 LNHNV, CDR2 YYDKDF (reference sequence). Trimming pared 9 bases from V and 0 bases from J, leaving 14 bases between. The CDR3 loop reads CATTADTHQETQYF. Written as DNA, the CDR3 is TGTGCCACTACCGCGGACACCCACCAAGAGACCCAGTACTTC.

This clonotype occurred a few times. This chain connects TRBV12-3 or TRBV12-4 to TRBJ2-1; D is uncertain. Trimming shortened V by 0 bases and J by 9 bases, and 3 bases separated the two germline ends. The CDR3 extends over 11 amino acids. This chain's CDR3 is CASSLAVEQFF. The DNA of the CDR3 is TGTGCCAGCAGTTTAGCAGTTGAGCAGTTCTTC.

V is TRBV2 and J is TRBJ2-5; 12 bases line up with TRBD1. The CDR3 sequence is 19 residues long. Per the germline V gene, CDR1 is SNHLY and CDR2 is FYNNEI. V lost 5 bases and J lost 2; bases outside the gene matches: 15. The CDR3 here is CASSIPGQGARMGQETQYF. CDR3 sequence (DNA): TGTGCCAGCAGTATTCCGGGACAGGGGGCTCGTATGGGGCAAGAGACCCAGTACTTC.

As concerns this clonotype: Just one base apart from a much larger clone, this may be a read error. CDR3 DNA sequence: TGTGTCAGCAGTTTTTCGGAAAGGTACGAGCAGTACTTC. Translating gives CVSSFSERYEQYF. The chain uses TRBV12-3 or TRBV12-4 and TRBJ2-7; no definite D call. The CDR3 spans 13 residues.

In regard to this clonotype: A much larger clone lies one base from this, so it may be a read error. The V gene is TRBV7-6, the J gene TRBJ2-3; D might be TRBD2 (6 bases). This CDR3 contains 14 residues. In germline, CDR1 is SGHVS, CDR2 FNYEAQ. The CDR3 spells CVSSSRGPTDTQYF. The CDR3, as DNA: TGTGTCAGCAGCTCGCGGGGCCCCACAGATACGCAGTATTTT.

The chain carries TRBV19 and TRBJ2-5; no clear D gene. Germline CDR1 reads LNHDA; CDR2 reads SQIVND (reference sequence). V lost 2 bases and J lost 1, with 20 bases in between. The CDR3 totals 18 residues. The DNA of the CDR3 is TGTGCCAGTAGTATACTCCCGGCTTCGTTGGGTCCCCAAGAGACCCAGTACTTC. It specifies CASSILPASLGPQETQYF.

CDR3: CASSLTDLSTRQNYGYTF. The DNA of the CDR3 is TGCGCCAGCAGCTTGACGGACTTGAGCACTCGGCAAAACTATGGCTACACCTTC. The chain couples TRBV5-1 to TRBJ1-2; D unresolved. Germline CDR1 reads SGHRS; CDR2 reads YFSETQ. Trimming pared 1 base from V and 2 bases from J, leaving 21 bases between. The CDR3 extends over 18 amino acids.

This chain connects TRBV19 to TRBJ1-1, with 9 bases fitting TRBD1. The germline V gene encodes CDR1 LNHDA and CDR2 SQIVND (reference sequence). The CDR3 contains 15 residues. V trimming: 6 bases; J trimming: 1 base; junction bases outside the gene matches: 6. Here the CDR3 DNA reads TGTGCCAGTAGGGAATTGACAGGGGGGAACACTGAAGCTTTCTTT. As protein: CASRELTGGNTEAFF.

V and J are TRBV12-5 and TRBJ1-6; weak D call: TRBD1 (6 bases). CDR3 size: 19 residues. The germline V gene encodes CDR1 LGHNT and CDR2 FRNRAP. The V end was cut by 6 bases, the J end by 0 bases, with 21 bases between. CDR3 nucleotides: TGTGCTAGTGGGTTTCGAGTGGGGGCGCAAAGCTCCTATAATTCACCCCTCCACTTT. Translation gives CASGFRVGAQSSYNSPLHF.

The chain carries TRBV7-8 and TRBJ2-3; 13 bases fit TRBD2. V shed 7 bases, J shed 0 bases, and the junction held 4 bases outside the gene matches. The CDR3 contains 16 residues. Germline V gene sequence: CDR1 SGHVS, CDR2 FQNEAQ. CDR3 coding DNA: TGTGCCAGCATCGGACTAGCGGGGGTCAGCACAGATACGCAGTATTTT. Amino acid sequence: CASIGLAGVSTDTQYF.